This T cell receptor beta chain was retrieved from a study of cytomegalovirus exposure and HLA in healthy donors. The overall study: An analysis done earlier identified 100 million to 140 million unique TCR beta sequences from around 180 million T cells.

The PCR was carried out with 60 Vbeta primers and 13 Jbeta primers. Original processing methods: The authors later counted roughly 77 million unique TCR beta chains, about 11 million of them shared. Measured with immunoSEQ multiplex PCR; TCRdb has only the in-frame clones, and not every one. V and J calls plus clone size are reproduced from that table; the DNA served to infer D and trimming. The data show about 59,000 clones, 80% seen once. On this clone itself: Antigen: not known.

Study findings and constraints: Sequencing likely generated an artifact that appeared as a cluster of highly shared sequence variants. Near-uniform donor sequencing depth was presumed by presence/absence analyses.

V lost 1 base, J lost 7 bases, and 9 bases stayed unmatched. Per germline, CDR1 SQVTM and CDR2 ANQGSEA. The CDR3 has 16 amino acids. The chain links TRBV29-1 to TRBJ2-1, with 11 bases matching TRBD2. Sequencing was carried out using PBMCs. The sequence was collected from a woman aged 35 to 49 in good health and CMV-seronegative. This CDR3 reads CSVEARLAGTWNEQFF. The DNA of the CDR3 is TGCAGCGTTGAAGCCCGACTAGCGGGAACGTGGAATGAGCAGTTCTTC.